A selection of T cell receptor beta chains follows, all from one sample in a study of T-cell reconstitution after alpha-beta-depleted transplantation in children. MiXCR, applied by TCRdb to the PCR reads, yields one record per CDR3 protein. Of a few hundred thousand distinct CDR3 sequences listed, 20% to 30% are singletons. Here the sequenced sample was PBMCs, taken before TCRalphabeta/CD19-depleted stem cell transplant. The receptors originated from a boy under three years old with Wiskott-Aldrich syndrome, due to receive a stem cell transplant. Each CDR3 is given with its conserved first and last residue. Each record gives: V gene, CDR3 protein.

v_gene: TRBV11-1
CDR3aa: CASSLRPVDSDQAMLARRTQYF

v_gene: TRBV20-1
CDR3aa: CSAPERVTYEQYF

v_gene: TRBV7-8
CDR3aa: CASSSPRGTGVNYRAGELFF

v_gene: TRBV5-1
CDR3aa: CASSLGRPEETQYF

v_gene: TRBV19
CDR3aa: CASSISRAGATGELFF

v_gene: TRBV5-1
CDR3aa: CASSFWLAGEETQYF

v_gene: TRBV20-1
CDR3aa: CSAPPGLAGTDTQYF

v_gene: TRBV4-1
CDR3aa: CASSLSHGLASETQYF

v_gene: TRBV5-1
CDR3aa: CASSLAGVGTGELFF

v_gene: TRBV5-1
CDR3aa: CASSFSGQGFHEQYF

v_gene: TRBV12-3/TRBV12-4
CDR3aa: CASGIFRLAETQYF

v_gene: TRBV28
CDR3aa: CASSRSEGFKETQYF

v_gene: TRBV5-6
CDR3aa: CASSLRGQGSSYEQYF

v_gene: TRBV27
CDR3aa: CASSPFRTGGNNEQFF

v_gene: TRBV11-2
CDR3aa: CASSLDLARFYEQYF

v_gene: TRBV12-3/TRBV12-4
CDR3aa: CASHSQGAPGELFF

v_gene: TRBV5-1
CDR3aa: CASSLPLAASTDTQYF

v_gene: TRBV5-1
CDR3aa: CASSLLAGGPSTGELFF

v_gene: TRBV7-8
CDR3aa: CASSLVGVHEQYF

v_gene: TRBV5-1
CDR3aa: CASSLFTSGRSDTQYF

v_gene: TRBV5-1
CDR3aa: CASSLGQTLAKNIQYF

v_gene: TRBV5-1
CDR3aa: CASRGLIDGANVLTF

v_gene: TRBV20-1
CDR3aa: CSARTLVKGEKLFF

v_gene: TRBV5-1
CDR3aa: CASSLAIRGPGGKGYTF

v_gene: TRBV27
CDR3aa: CASSFRGPGLPYEQYF

v_gene: TRBV7-8
CDR3aa: CASRLGFSGTGELFF

v_gene: TRBV3-1
CDR3aa: CASSPSWGPSNEQFF

v_gene: TRBV11-2
CDR3aa: CASSSLATGYNEQFF

v_gene: TRBV5-1
CDR3aa: CASSPGTVTSGNTIYF

v_gene: TRBV20-1
CDR3aa: CSARPETSYNEQFF

v_gene: TRBV7-2
CDR3aa: CASSFSKWRTSTDTQYF

v_gene: TRBV2
CDR3aa: CASSGGLAGPYEQYF

v_gene: TRBV20-1
CDR3aa: CSERTSGCSSSYEQYF

v_gene: TRBV28
CDR3aa: CASNPSQQGVQPQHF

v_gene: TRBV14
CDR3aa: CASRIGTSVGNEQFF

v_gene: TRBV20-1
CDR3aa: CSASLGNTGELFF

v_gene: TRBV10-3
CDR3aa: CAISKRDRGNGYTF